Listed below are T cell receptor beta chains from one sample, sequenced in a study of shared clonotypes between healthy human individuals. Clones were sequenced by immunoSEQ multiplex PCR, and TCRdb holds only the in-frame ones, with some missing. Here the sample spans under 850,000 clones, roughly 92% being singletons. The sample consisted of naive CD8+ T cells sorted from blood. Receptor source: a man aged 30 to 45 in good health. The CDR3 runs from the conserved cysteine through the conserved F or W. The D gene is left open where the match is weak. A clone size is listed for some rows: how often the clone was seen (once, few, many), or a class if it is expanded.

V	J	size	D	DNA	CDR3
TRBV6-5	TRBJ2-2	-	-	TGTGCCAGCAGTTACTCGACCACAGGGTTCCGGGAGCTGTTTTTT	CASSYSTTGFRELFF
TRBV6-5	TRBJ2-1	-	TRBD2	TGTGCCAGCACTGGAGGACTAGGCCGCAATGAGCAGTTCTTC	CASTGGLGRNEQFF
TRBV28	TRBJ2-3	-	TRBD1	TGTGCCAGCAGTTTATCCGCGGGACAGGGGACAGATACGCAGTATTTT	CASSLSAGQGTDTQYF
TRBV5-1	TRBJ2-7	-	-	TGCGCCAGCAGCTTGGCCGCGGACACATCCTACGAGCAGTACTTC	CASSLAADTSYEQYF
TRBV28	TRBJ1-2	-	TRBD1	TGTGCCAGCAGCCTTGGGACAGGGGGTAATGGCTACACCTTC	CASSLGTGGNGYTF
TRBV14	TRBJ2-1	-	TRBD1	TGTGCCAGCAGCCAATCTGGGACAGGGGCCTACAATGAGCAGTTCTTC	CASSQSGTGAYNEQFF
TRBV28	TRBJ1-5	-	-	TGTGCCAGCAGTTTATCGGGAATTCATAGCAATCAGCCCCAGCATTTT	CASSLSGIHSNQPQHF
TRBV19	TRBJ1-4	-	-	TGTGCCAGTAGTATAGGGTGGGCAACAACTAATGAAAAACTGTTTTTT	CASSIGWATTNEKLFF
TRBV7-2	TRBJ1-1	-	TRBD1	TGTGCCAGCAGCTTAGTTACAGGGGGCGAAACTGAAGCTTTCTTT	CASSLVTGGETEAFF
TRBV5-5	TRBJ1-5	-	-	TGTGCCAGCAGCCCGGACAGAAACTATCAGCCCCAGCATTTT	CASSPDRNYQPQHF
TRBV27	TRBJ2-7	-	-	TGTGCCAGCAGTTTATCGAGTTCGAGCGAGCAGTACTTC	CASSLSSSSEQYF
TRBV2	TRBJ1-1	-	-	TGTGCCAGCAGTAGGAGGAACACTGAAGCTTTCTTT	CASSRRNTEAFF
TRBV6-1	TRBJ2-2	-	TRBD2	TGTGCCAGCAGTGAAGATGGACTAGCGGACTACACCGGGGAGCTGTTTTTT	CASSEDGLADYTGELFF
TRBV28	TRBJ2-7	-	-	TGTGCCAGCAGTTTATGGAGCGACGAGCAGTACTTC	CASSLWSDEQYF
TRBV27	TRBJ2-5	-	TRBD2	TGTGCCAGCAGTGCCCGGGGGGGGAAAGTGGCCCAGTACTTC	CASSARGGKVAQYF
TRBV7-6	TRBJ2-3	-	-	TGTGCCAGCAGCTTAGACGCGGGACAGCTCACAGATACGCAGTATTTT	CASSLDAGQLTDTQYF
TRBV5-1	TRBJ2-5	-	TRBD2	TGCGCCAGCAGCTTGGCCGACCCGGGAGGGCCAGAGACCCAGTACTTC	CASSLADPGGPETQYF
TRBV7-8	TRBJ2-1	-	TRBD2	TGTGCCAGCACCCACTTCCTAGCGGGAGTACTCAATGAGCAGTTCTTC	CASTHFLAGVLNEQFF
TRBV11-2	TRBJ2-1	-	TRBD2	TGTGCCAGCAGCTTAGCACTAGCGGGAGGGCTCCAATACAATGAGCAGTTCTTC	CASSLALAGGLQYNEQFF
TRBV29-1	TRBJ2-7	-	-	TGCAGCGTTATAAAACCAGGATCGTACGAGCAGTACTTC	CSVIKPGSYEQYF
TRBV30	TRBJ1-1	-	-	TGTGCCTGGAGTCTCGGTTTGAACACTGAAGCTTTCTTT	CAWSLGLNTEAFF
TRBV7-9	TRBJ2-7	-	TRBD1	TGTGCCAGCAGCTTAGCCCGGACAGGGACGTACGAGCAGTACTTC	CASSLARTGTYEQYF
TRBV7-6	TRBJ2-7	-	TRBD2	TGTGCCAGCAGCTCACTAGCGGGAGCAGGATACGAGCAGTACTTC	CASSSLAGAGYEQYF
TRBV7-9	TRBJ2-7	-	-	TGTGCCAGCAGCTTAGTGGGCAGCTCCTACGAGCAGTACTTC	CASSLVGSSYEQYF
TRBV7-9	TRBJ1-1	-	TRBD1	TGTGCCAGCAGCCCGACAGGGTTGTTCGCTTTCTTT	CASSPTGLFAFF
TRBV19	TRBJ2-7	-	-	TGTGCCAGTACCTCCCCTGGGGCTACCCCCTACGAGCAGTACTTC	CASTSPGATPYEQYF
TRBV2	TRBJ1-5	-	-	TGTGCCAGCAGTGAATCTTGGGGGAATCAGCCCCAGCATTTT	CASSESWGNQPQHF
TRBV27	TRBJ2-7	-	TRBD1	TGTGCCAGCAGTTTGACAGGGGTGCCCTTCTACGAGCAGTACTTC	CASSLTGVPFYEQYF
TRBV11-2	TRBJ2-5	-	TRBD1	TGTGCCAGCAGCCCAGGGGGATGGGGGCGGTTGGAGACCCAGTACTTC	CASSPGGWGRLETQYF
TRBV4-1	TRBJ2-1	-	TRBD2	TGCGCCAGCAGCCAAGTTATGGAGGGAGCGGGAGGAAATGAGCAGTTCTTC	CASSQVMEGAGGNEQFF
TRBV7-6	TRBJ2-1	-	TRBD2	TGTGCCAGCAGCCTACTAGCGGCCACAGGAGAGCAGTTCTTC	CASSLLAATGEQFF
TRBV25-1	TRBJ2-3	-	TRBD1	TGTGCCAGCAGTGAGTGGGGACAGTCTAGCACAGATACGCAGTATTTT	CASSEWGQSSTDTQYF
TRBV7-9	TRBJ1-1	-	-	TGTGCCAGCAGCCCTACTAAAGACGTCATGAACACTGAAGCTTTCTTT	CASSPTKDVMNTEAFF
TRBV6-6	TRBJ1-5	-	-	TGTGCCAGCAGCACTAGGGGCAATCAGCCCCAGCATTTT	CASSTRGNQPQHF
TRBV2	TRBJ2-7	-	TRBD1	TGTGCCAGCAGTGAGGGCTCGGGACAGACCTACGAGCAGTACTTC	CASSEGSGQTYEQYF
TRBV7-8	TRBJ2-1	-	-	TGTGCCAGCAGTGATTCGGACAGCCCAAGCTTCTTTGAGCAGTTCTTC	CASSDSDSPSFFEQFF
TRBV7-9	TRBJ2-1	many	TRBD2	TGTGCCAGTGGTAGTGGGACTAGCGTCTACAATGAGCAGTTCTTC	CASGSGTSVYNEQFF
TRBV4-2	TRBJ2-7	-	TRBD1	TGTGCCAGCAGCCAATTAGGACAGGGGACCTACGAGCAGTACTTC	CASSQLGQGTYEQYF
TRBV27	TRBJ2-7	once	-	TGTGCCAGCAGTTTTATTGTCGGGAGTAAGTACGAGCAGTACTTC	CASSFIVGSKYEQYF
TRBV7-9	TRBJ2-5	-	TRBD2	TGTGCCAGCAGCTTACTCCTAGCGGGAGCACAAGCCATCCAAGAGACCCAGTACTTC	CASSLLLAGAQAIQETQYF
TRBV13	TRBJ2-5	-	-	TGTGCCAGCAGCTTCCGAGCAGAGAGCCAAGAGACCCAGTACTTC	CASSFRAESQETQYF
TRBV23-1	TRBJ1-5	-	-	TGCGCCAGCAGTCAATCGGGGAATCGGGGTAATCAGCCCCAGCATTTT	CASSQSGNRGNQPQHF
TRBV27	TRBJ2-7	-	-	TGTGCCAGCAGCCGGGGACGAGACTACGAGCAGTACTTC	CASSRGRDYEQYF
TRBV7-9	TRBJ2-7	-	TRBD1	TGTGCCAGCAGCTTAGCGGACAGGGACCTTCAGCAGTACTTC	CASSLADRDLQQYF
TRBV5-6	TRBJ2-1	-	TRBD2	TGTGCCAGCAGCCCGAGGGGGACTAGCGGGAGCGGAGCCTACAATGAGCAGTTCTTC	CASSPRGTSGSGAYNEQFF